The 19 T cell receptor beta chains given below trace back to one sample, sequenced in a study of T cell responses to AZD1222 COVID-19 vaccine. TCRdb's copy holds only in-frame clones and misses some; the assay was immunoSEQ multiplex PCR. The sample contains approximately 150,000 clones, 89% of which appear only once. The sample was peripheral blood, taken on day 0 of AZD1222 vaccination. The source of these receptors is an adult in good health.

The chain recombines TRBV5-4 with TRBJ2-2; 7 bases align to TRBD2. The germline V gene has CDR1 SGHNT and CDR2 YYREEE (reference sequence). The trim removed 2 bases at V and 6 bases at J, leaving 7 bases unmatched. The CDR3 consists of 15 residues. The CDR3 sequence is CASSLGLDTSGELFF. CDR3 nucleotide sequence: TGTGCCAGCAGCTTAGGACTAGATACGTCCGGGGAGCTGTTTTTT.

The chain couples TRBV5-4 to TRBJ1-2; D may be TRBD1 (5 bases). The V gene's germline CDR1 is SGHNT and CDR2 YYREEE (reference sequence). This CDR3 spans 14 amino acids. Trimming pared 0 bases from V and 6 bases from J, leaving 12 bases between. The CDR3 nucleotides are TGTGCCAGCAGCTTGGGTGGGACTTCCGATGGCTACACCTTC. It codes for CASSLGGTSDGYTF. The full variable domain, rest sourced from reference TRBV5-4 and TRBJ1-2, is ETGVTQSPTHLIKTRGQQVTLRCSSQSGHNTVSWYQQALGQGPQFIFQYYREEENGRGNFPPRFSGLQFPNYSSELNVNALELDDSALYLCASSLGGTSDGYTFGSGTRLTVV.

CDR3 coding DNA: TGTGCCAGCAGCTTAGGGGGACAGGGTGAAGCTTTCTTT. As protein: CASSLGGQGEAFF. The V gene is TRBV7-2, the J gene TRBJ1-1; 9 positions agree with TRBD1. The germline CDR1 and CDR2 sequences are SGHTA and FQGNSA. The CDR3 consists of 13 residues. After removal of 1 base from V and 7 bases from J, the junction contained 1 base not matched to a gene.

The CDR3 region has the DNA TGTGCCAGCAGCTCACCGCTCGGCGAAAAGGCTTTCTTT. It is translated as CASSSPLGEKAFF. The chain combines TRBV21-1 with TRBJ1-1. TRBV21-1 is a listed pseudogene. This CDR3 spans 13 amino acids.

Regarding this clone: The missing conserved phenylalanine or tryptophan at the end of this CDR3 makes a read error likely. Because the CDR3's place on the DNA is in doubt, the DNA is left out and the CDR3 is given as listed by TCRdb. The chain employs TRBV6-4 and TRBJ1-4. Germline CDR1 is MRHNA and CDR2 is SNTAGT. The CDR3 totals 10 residues, both ends included. The CDR3 is CASSDYREEL.

The chain links TRBV28 to TRBJ2-3; a weak D match, TRBD2 (5 bases). The V end was cut by 6 bases, the J end by 4 bases, with 17 bases between. The V gene's germline CDR1 is MDHEN and CDR2 SYDVKM. This CDR3 has 15 residues. In DNA form, the CDR3 reads TGTGCCAGCAGGGTTGGAGGCGGAGGTTCAGATACGCAGTATTTT. This gives the protein CASRVGGGGSDTQYF.

The V call is TRBV5-1, the J call TRBJ2-7; D not resolved. Trimming pared 5 bases from V and 2 bases from J, leaving 17 bases between. CDR1 and CDR2 (germline): SGHRS, YFSETQ. The CDR3 length is 15 residues. The CDR3 protein is CASREILSRAYEQYF. As DNA, the CDR3 is TGCGCCAGCAGAGAGATACTGAGCCGGGCCTACGAGCAGTACTTC.

J is TRBJ2-7 and V is TRBV2; no definite D call. Deletions cut 4 bases from V and 2 bases from J, with 9 bases between. CDR1 is SNHLY, CDR2 FYNNEI, per germline. The CDR3 totals 13 residues. The CDR3 DNA follows: TGTGCCAGCAGTGTCAGTACCACCTACGAGCAGTACTTC. Protein product: CASSVSTTYEQYF.

The rearrangement uses TRBV5-1 and TRBJ2-1, with D uncertain. The CDR3 sequence is 12 residues long. Trimming cost V 4 bases and J 6 bases, with 8 bases left between them. The germline V gene encodes CDR1 SGHRS and CDR2 YFSETQ. The chain's CDR3 is CASSQPGNEQFF. DNA for the CDR3: TGCGCCAGCAGCCAGCCTGGCAATGAGCAGTTCTTC.

This sequence joins TRBV6-2 or TRBV6-3 and TRBJ2-5; 9 nucleotides match TRBD2. V lost 5 bases and J lost 5; bases outside the gene matches: 9. CDR3 size: 15 residues. Per the germline V gene, CDR1 is MNHEY and CDR2 is SVGEGT. The DNA of the CDR3 is TGTGCCAGCAGTCTGGGCGGGAGGGGGACGGAGACCCAGTACTTC. Protein product: CASSLGGRGTETQYF.

This clone was seen more than once but under ten times. The V gene is TRBV15, the J gene TRBJ2-7, with D possibly matching TRBD2 (5 bases). Germline values: CDR1 LNHNV, CDR2 YYDKDF (reference sequence). The CDR3 has 15 residues. Trimming shortened V by 0 bases and J by 3 bases, and 12 bases separated the two germline ends. The CDR3 loop is CATSRDYGLNYEQYF. CDR3 DNA sequence: TGTGCCACCAGCAGAGATTATGGACTGAACTACGAGCAGTACTTC. Together with reference TRBV15 and TRBJ2-7, the CDR3 gives the full variable domain: DAMVIQNPRYQVTQFGKPVTLSCSQTLNHNVMYWYQQKSSQAPKLLFHYYDKDFNNEADTPDNFQSRRPNTSFCFLDIRSPGLGDTAMYLCATSRDYGLNYEQYFGPGTRLTVT.

This sequence joins TRBV7-8 and TRBJ1-4; TRBD1 matches 8 bases. Germline CDR1 reads SGHVS; CDR2 reads FQNEAQ. CDR3 length equals 16 residues. J lost 7 bases, V lost 4 bases, and 11 bases had no gene match. CDR3 sequence (DNA): TGTGCCAGCAGCTCCCACCGCGCCACAGGGGGTGAAAAACTGTTTTTT. Translating it yields CASSSHRATGGEKLFF.

This clone was detected once. This chain links TRBV30 with TRBJ1-1; D unclear. Germline values: CDR1 GTSNPN, CDR2 SVGIG (reference sequence). V shed 3 bases and J shed 1 base, with 6 bases lying between them. The CDR3 is 12 amino acids. For the CDR3, the DNA is TGTGCCTGGAGGGGCCAGAACACTGAAGCTTTCTTT. This codes for CAWRGQNTEAFF.

The gene calls are TRBV7-9 and TRBJ1-6; D possibly corresponds to TRBD1 (5 bases). Trimming shortened V by 1 base and J by 5 bases, and 12 bases separated the two germline ends. The length of the CDR3 is 16 residues. Germline V CDR1 and CDR2: SEHNR, FQNEAQ (reference sequence). CDR3: CASSLDPGSNNSPLHF. As DNA, the CDR3 is TGTGCCAGCAGCTTAGATCCAGGGTCCAATAATTCACCCCTCCACTTT.

The chain links TRBV7-8 to TRBJ2-6, with D perhaps TRBD1 (6 bases). Germline V gives CDR1 SGHVS, CDR2 FQNEAQ. Trimming cost V 0 bases and J 4 bases, with 13 bases left between them. The CDR3 length is 17 residues. This chain's CDR3 is CASSLALTGSGANVLTF. The CDR3 DNA follows: TGTGCCAGCAGCTTAGCGCTTACAGGGTCCGGGGCCAACGTCCTGACTTTC. The variable domain in full, completed from reference TRBV7-8 and TRBJ2-6, reads GAGVSQSPRYKVAKRGQDVALRCDPISGHVSLFWYQQALGQGPEFLTYFQNEAQLDKSGLPSDRFFAERPEGSVSTLKIQRTQQEDSAVYLCASSLALTGSGANVLTFGAGSRLTVL.

The V call is TRBV18, the J call TRBJ2-7; 8 bases are shared with TRBD1. Germline trimming cut 3 bases from V and 3 bases from J; bases unmatched to any gene: 1. This CDR3 comprises 13 residues. Germline V CDR1 and CDR2: KGHSH, LQKENI. CDR3: CASSPGTGYEQYF. The CDR3, as DNA: TGTGCCAGCTCACCCGGGACAGGCTACGAGCAGTACTTC.

The chain links TRBV24-1 to TRBJ1-1, with D perhaps matching TRBD1 (5 bases). V dropped 2 bases and J dropped 0 bases, with 9 bases sitting between them. This CDR3 contains 15 residues. CDR1 and CDR2 from the germline V gene are KGHDR and SFDVKD. CDR3 loop: CATSDWGRVNTEAFF. In nucleotides, the CDR3 is TGTGCCACCAGTGATTGGGGCAGGGTGAACACTGAAGCTTTCTTT.

The chain has TRBV28 and TRBJ2-3, with D possibly matching TRBD2 (6 bases). The germline V gene encodes CDR1 MDHEN and CDR2 SYDVKM. This CDR3 is 15 amino acids long. V gave up 8 bases and J gave up 0 bases, with 15 bases separating them. The CDR3 loop is CASAHGGVSTDTQYF. Written as DNA, the CDR3 is TGTGCCAGCGCCCATGGAGGGGTCAGCACAGATACGCAGTATTTT.

The chain has TRBV9 and TRBJ1-4; D call uncertain. The CDR3 totals 13 residues. The V end was cut by 0 bases, the J end by 10 bases, with 10 bases between. The germline gives CDR1 SGDLS, CDR2 YYNGEE. CDR3 loop: CASSVGSSGKLFF. CDR3 bases: TGTGCCAGCAGCGTAGGTTCATCGGGAAAACTGTTTTTT.